Listed here is a single T cell receptor (beta chain). This clone's antigen is unknown. Base-call qualities are not available, and no considerably larger clone is one nucleotide away. The method was 5' RACE. Sequenced on an Illumina HiSeq 2000. A universal primer binding site was introduced by template switching, and a unique molecular identifier was present in the final cDNA, enabling accurate counting of TCR cDNA molecules. First-strand cDNA for TCR alpha and beta chains was synthesized from specific primers in the conserved constant-segment region. To control for contamination, every cDNA library carried two barcodes: a SMART-Mk sample barcode plus Illumina barcodes. TruSeq adapter sequences and Illumina sample barcodes were added in two successive PCR steps. The Illumina HiSeq platform was used with custom primers to sequence TCR alpha and beta cDNA libraries. Under the source paper's analysis protocol: MiGEC was used to process raw reads and extract unique molecular identifiers, and MiXCR was used to find CDR3 positions. For each individual, recombination models were inferred using an EM algorithm with the repgenHMM and IGoR tools. The tcR package in R was used for shared clonotype analysis, with sharing normalized by the product of cloneset sizes. Out-of-frame nonproductive sequences were analyzed to study raw recombination free of thymic and clonal selection effects. TCRdb reworked the public reads: Q25 trimming with fastp, MiXCR clone assembly, productive beta chains retained. Rows matching on CDR3 protein sequence are summarized as one entry with the most common DNA and genes. These V and J calls rely on TCRdb rather than the paper's analysis. This sample comprises 600,000 to 850,000 distinct CDR3 sequences, around a sixth of them detected only once. The biggest ten clones account for 13% of the sample.

These data originate in a study of identical twins (dated by TCRdb to 2016 to 2017). In terms of the full investigation: To test whether fetal clonotypes persist, the study used deep sequencing on TCR alpha and beta repertoires from monozygotic twins, unrelated adults of various ages, and cord blood. Replicate twin experiments were performed at different times using different library preparation protocols to rule out contamination. Findings and caveats that apply to the study as a whole: In monozygotic twins, recombination models systematically underestimated out-of-frame TCR alpha sharing, but the models matched the sharing seen between unrelated individuals. Out-of-frame TCR alpha sequences shared between twins showed an excess of low generation-probability sequences compared with coincidental sharing between unrelated individuals. Excess twin sharing in beta out-of-frame sequences was weaker because fewer shared sequences lowered the signal-to-noise ratio. Because the same donors could not be followed over many years, the conclusions depended on cross-sectional statistical analysis. Fewer insertions were carried by abundant cord blood beta clonotypes, a similar but weaker trend appeared in young adult naive repertoires, and no such trend appeared in memory repertoires. Zero-insertion analyses could be partly confounded by invariant T cells such as MAIT and iNKT, although diverse VJ usage argued against such confounding for most clonotypes.

The CDR3, from cysteine to phenylalanine, totals 13 residues. Just the 39-base CDR3 DNA is kept, in frame starting at base 1. The germline V gene (reference sequence) gives CDR1 as LGHDT and CDR2 as YNNKEL. Cut back by 4 bases and 5 bases, the V and J ends lie 11 bases apart. Every donor in the study was a healthy Caucasian. The twin cohort comprised three pairs of female monozygotic twins, all aged roughly 18 to 29 years. Peripheral blood mononuclear cells were the source from which RNA for the TCR libraries was isolated. These data also formed part of another study, on T cells expressing NK-cell markers. The second investigation adds: In sorted CD3+CD56+NKG2C+, CD3+CD56+NKG2C- and CD3+CD56-NKG2C+ T-cell subsets from about eight donors, TCR beta-chain repertoires were profiled. Among the eight sequenced donors, only one was HCMV-seronegative, while the other seven were HCMV-seropositive. To restrict sorting to alphabetaTCR-expressing T cells, an anti-gammadeltaTCR antibody was added in several experiments. In about six donors, the dominant CD3+CD56+NKG2C+ clonotypes were found to rank among the top 10 CD8+ clonotypes and to make up about 1.0-7.0% of CD8+ T cells. Those dominant clonotypes were again the most abundant among CD3+CD56-NKG2C+ cells in a handful of donors, at about 25-65%. Whether the expanded NKG2C-expressing T cell clones were specific for HCMV antigens was left unclear. The eight sequenced donors were randomly selected healthy volunteers, three men and five women. To determine HCMV serostatus, a commercial ELISA kit was used to detect HCMV-specific IgG in serum. For six donors, unsorted PBMC were also used to sequence bulk peripheral blood T-cell repertoires. MIGEC was used to demultiplex reads and group the reads by UMI, and MiTCR was used to assemble and quantify clonotypes. To remove erroneous sequences, TCR cDNA sequences were retained only when supported by two or more reads. The tcR package was used for downstream repertoire analysis, with clonotypes matched between fractions based on CDR3 nucleotide sequence plus V segment. VDJmatch was used to annotate antigen specificity against VDJdb, with one amino acid substitution in CDR3 permitted.

The TCR sequence derives from a woman aged 18-29 years in good health. Sequencing was performed on PBMCs. Recombination connected TRBV3-1 to TRBJ2-5, and TRBD2 may be the D gene, going by 6 matching bases. The sequenced DNA is TGTGCCAGCAGCCGGAGGGAGACTGAGACCCAGTACTTC. Its product reads: CASSRRETETQYF.